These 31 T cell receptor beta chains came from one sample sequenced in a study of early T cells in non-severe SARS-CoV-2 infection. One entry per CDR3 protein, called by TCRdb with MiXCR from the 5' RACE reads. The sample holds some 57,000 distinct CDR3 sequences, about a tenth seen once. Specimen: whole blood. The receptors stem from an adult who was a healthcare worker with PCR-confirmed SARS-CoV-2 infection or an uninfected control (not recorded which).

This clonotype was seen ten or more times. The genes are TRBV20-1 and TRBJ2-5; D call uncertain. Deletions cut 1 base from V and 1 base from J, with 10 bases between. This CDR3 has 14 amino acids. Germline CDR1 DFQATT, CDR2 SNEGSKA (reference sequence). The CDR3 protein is CSARGKDRQETQYF. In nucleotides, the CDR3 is TGCAGTGCTAGAGGCAAAGACCGCCAAGAGACCCAGTACTTC.

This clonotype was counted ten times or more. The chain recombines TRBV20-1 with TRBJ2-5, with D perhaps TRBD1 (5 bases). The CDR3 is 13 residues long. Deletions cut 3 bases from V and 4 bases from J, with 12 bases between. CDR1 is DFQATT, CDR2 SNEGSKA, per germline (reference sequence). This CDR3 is CSARRTTAETQYF. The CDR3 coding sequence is TGCAGTGCTAGGAGGACGACAGCAGAGACCCAGTACTTC.

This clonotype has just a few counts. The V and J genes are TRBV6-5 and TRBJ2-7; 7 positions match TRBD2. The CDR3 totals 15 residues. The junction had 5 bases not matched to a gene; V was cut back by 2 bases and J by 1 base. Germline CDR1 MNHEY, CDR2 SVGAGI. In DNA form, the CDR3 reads TGTGCCAGCAGTTACGAGTCGGGGGGATCCTACGAGCAGTACTTC. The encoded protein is CASSYESGGSYEQYF.

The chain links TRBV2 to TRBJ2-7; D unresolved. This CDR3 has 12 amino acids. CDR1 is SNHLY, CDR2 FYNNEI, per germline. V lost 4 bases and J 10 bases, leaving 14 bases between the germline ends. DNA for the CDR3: TGTGCCAGCAGTGCGACACCGGCATTACAGTACTTC. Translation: CASSATPALQYF.

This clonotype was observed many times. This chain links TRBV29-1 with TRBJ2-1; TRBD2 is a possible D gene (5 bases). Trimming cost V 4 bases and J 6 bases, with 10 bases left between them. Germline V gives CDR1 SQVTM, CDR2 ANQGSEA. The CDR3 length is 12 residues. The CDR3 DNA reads TGCAGCGTTGTTCGCGGAGGCAATGAGCAGTTCTTC. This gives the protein CSVVRGGNEQFF.

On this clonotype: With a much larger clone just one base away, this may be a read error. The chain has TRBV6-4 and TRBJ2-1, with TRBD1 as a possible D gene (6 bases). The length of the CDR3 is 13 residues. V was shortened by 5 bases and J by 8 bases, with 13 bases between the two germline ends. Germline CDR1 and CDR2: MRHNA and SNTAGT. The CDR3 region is CASSNRVEDEQFF. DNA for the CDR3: TGTGCCAGCAGTAACAGGGTAGAGGATGAGCAGTTCTTC.

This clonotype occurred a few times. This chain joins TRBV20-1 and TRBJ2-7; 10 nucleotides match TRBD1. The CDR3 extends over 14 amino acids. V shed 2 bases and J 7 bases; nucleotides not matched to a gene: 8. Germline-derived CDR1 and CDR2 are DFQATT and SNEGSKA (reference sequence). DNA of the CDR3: TGCAGTGCTAGAAGGACAGGGGGTACGGGAGAGCAGTACTTC. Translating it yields CSARRTGGTGEQYF.

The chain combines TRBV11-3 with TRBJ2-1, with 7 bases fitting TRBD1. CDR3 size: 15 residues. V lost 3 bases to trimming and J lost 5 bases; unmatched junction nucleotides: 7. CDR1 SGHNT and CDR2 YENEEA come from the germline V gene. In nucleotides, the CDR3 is TGTGCCAGCAGCTTCGAGGGGGCCGGTCACAATGAGCAGTTCTTC. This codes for CASSFEGAGHNEQFF.

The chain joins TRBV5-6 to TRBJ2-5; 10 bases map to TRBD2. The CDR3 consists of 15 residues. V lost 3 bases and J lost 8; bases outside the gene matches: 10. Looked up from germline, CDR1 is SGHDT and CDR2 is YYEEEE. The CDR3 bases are TGTGCCAGCAGCTCCAGCGGGGGGGCGCAGGGTACCCAGTACTTC. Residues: CASSSSGGAQGTQYF.

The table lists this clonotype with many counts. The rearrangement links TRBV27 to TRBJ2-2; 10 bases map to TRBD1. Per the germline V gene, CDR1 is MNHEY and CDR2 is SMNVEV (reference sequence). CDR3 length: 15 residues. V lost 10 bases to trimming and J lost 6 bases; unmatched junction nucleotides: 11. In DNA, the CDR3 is TGTGCCACCATGAAAGGGACAGGGGTCCCCGGGGAGCTGTTTTTT. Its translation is CATMKGTGVPGELFF.

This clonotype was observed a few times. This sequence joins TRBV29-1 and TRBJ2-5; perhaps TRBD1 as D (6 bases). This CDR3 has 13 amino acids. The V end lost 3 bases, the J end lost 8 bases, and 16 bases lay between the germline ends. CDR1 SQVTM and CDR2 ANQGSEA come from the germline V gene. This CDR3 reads CSVDKERGRTQYF. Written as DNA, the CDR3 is TGCAGCGTTGATAAGGAGAGGGGGAGAACCCAGTACTTC.

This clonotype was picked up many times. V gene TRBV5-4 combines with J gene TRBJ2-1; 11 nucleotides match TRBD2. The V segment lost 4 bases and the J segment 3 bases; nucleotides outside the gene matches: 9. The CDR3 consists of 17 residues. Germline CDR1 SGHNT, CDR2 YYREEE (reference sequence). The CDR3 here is CASSAGVGLAGYNEQFF. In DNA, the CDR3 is TGTGCCAGCAGCGCCGGGGTAGGACTAGCGGGCTACAATGAGCAGTTCTTC.

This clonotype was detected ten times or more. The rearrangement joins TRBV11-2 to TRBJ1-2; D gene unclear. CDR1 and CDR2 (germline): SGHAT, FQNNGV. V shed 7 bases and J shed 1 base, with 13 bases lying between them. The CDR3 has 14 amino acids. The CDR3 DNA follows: TGTGCCAGCACCCGAATGGGAAGTAACTATGGCTACACCTTC. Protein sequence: CASTRMGSNYGYTF.

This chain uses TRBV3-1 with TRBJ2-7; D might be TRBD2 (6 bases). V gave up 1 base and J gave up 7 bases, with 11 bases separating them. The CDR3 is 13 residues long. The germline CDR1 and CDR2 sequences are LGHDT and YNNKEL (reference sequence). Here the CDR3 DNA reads TGTGCCAGCAGCCAAGGAGGGGCGGGGGAGCAGTACTTC. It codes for CASSQGGAGEQYF.

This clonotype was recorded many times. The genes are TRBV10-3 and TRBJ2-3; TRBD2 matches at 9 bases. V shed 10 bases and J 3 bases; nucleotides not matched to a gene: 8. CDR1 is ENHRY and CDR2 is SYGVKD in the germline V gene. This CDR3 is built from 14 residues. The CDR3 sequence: CATKGGLATDTQYF. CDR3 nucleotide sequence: TGTGCCACCAAAGGCGGACTAGCGACAGATACGCAGTATTTT.

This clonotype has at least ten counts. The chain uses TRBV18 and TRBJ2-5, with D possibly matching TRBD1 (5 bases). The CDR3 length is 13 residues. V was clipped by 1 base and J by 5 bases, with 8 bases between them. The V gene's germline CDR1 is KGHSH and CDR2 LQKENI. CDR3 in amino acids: CASSPQGQETQYF. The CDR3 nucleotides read TGTGCCAGCTCACCACAGGGGCAGGAGACCCAGTACTTC.

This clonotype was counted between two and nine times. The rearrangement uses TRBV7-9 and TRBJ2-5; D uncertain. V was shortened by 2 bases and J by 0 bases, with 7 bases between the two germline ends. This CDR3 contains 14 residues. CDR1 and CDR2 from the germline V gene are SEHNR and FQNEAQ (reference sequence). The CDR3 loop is CASSLIRDQETQYF. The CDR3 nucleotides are TGTGCCAGCAGCTTAATAAGAGACCAAGAGACCCAGTACTTC.

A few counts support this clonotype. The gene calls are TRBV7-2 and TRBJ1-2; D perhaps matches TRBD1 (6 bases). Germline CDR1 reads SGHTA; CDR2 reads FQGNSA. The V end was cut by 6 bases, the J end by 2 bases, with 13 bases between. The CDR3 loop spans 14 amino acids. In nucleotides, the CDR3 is TGTGCCAGCAGGCAGGGGCGCCGAAACTATGGCTACACCTTC. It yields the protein CASRQGRRNYGYTF. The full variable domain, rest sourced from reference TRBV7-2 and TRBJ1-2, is GAGVSQSPSNKVTEKGKDVELRCDPISGHTALYWYRQSLGQGLEFLIYFQGNSAPDKSGLPSDRFSAERTGGSVSTLTIQRTQQEDSAVYLCASRQGRRNYGYTFGSGTRLTVV.

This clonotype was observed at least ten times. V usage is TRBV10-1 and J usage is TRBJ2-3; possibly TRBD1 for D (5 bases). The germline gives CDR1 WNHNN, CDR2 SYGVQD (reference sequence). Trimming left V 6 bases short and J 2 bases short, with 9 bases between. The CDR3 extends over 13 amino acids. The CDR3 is CASRMDNTDTQYF. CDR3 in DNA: TGCGCCAGCAGGATGGACAACACAGATACGCAGTATTTT.

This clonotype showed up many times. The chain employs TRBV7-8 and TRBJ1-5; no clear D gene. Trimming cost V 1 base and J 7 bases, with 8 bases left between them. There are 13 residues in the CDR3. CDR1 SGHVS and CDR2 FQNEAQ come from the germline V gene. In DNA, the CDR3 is TGTGCCAGCAGCTTAGGCGTAAGCCAGCCCCAGCATTTT. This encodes CASSLGVSQPQHF.

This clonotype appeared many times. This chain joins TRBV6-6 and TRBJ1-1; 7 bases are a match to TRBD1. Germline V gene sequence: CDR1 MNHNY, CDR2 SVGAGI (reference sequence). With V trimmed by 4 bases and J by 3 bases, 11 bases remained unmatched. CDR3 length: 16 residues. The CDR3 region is CASSSQGGPRDTEAFF. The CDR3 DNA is TGTGCCAGCAGTTCCCAAGGGGGCCCTCGGGACACTGAAGCTTTCTTT.

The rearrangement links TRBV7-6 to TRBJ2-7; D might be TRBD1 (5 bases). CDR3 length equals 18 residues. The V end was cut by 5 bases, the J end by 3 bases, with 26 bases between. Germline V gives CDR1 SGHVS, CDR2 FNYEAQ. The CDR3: CASSPLVLLDNRFYEQYF. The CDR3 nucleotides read TGTGCCAGCAGCCCCCTTGTCCTCCTGGACAACCGATTCTACGAGCAGTACTTC.

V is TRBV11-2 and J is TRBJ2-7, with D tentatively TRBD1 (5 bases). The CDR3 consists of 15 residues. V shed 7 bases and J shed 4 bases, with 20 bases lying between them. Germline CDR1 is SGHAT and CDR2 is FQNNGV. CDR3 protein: CASMERWGLLYEQYF. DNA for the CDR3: TGTGCCAGCATGGAAAGGTGGGGCTTGCTGTACGAGCAGTACTTC. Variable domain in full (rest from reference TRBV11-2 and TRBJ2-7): EAGVAQSPRYKIIEKRQSVAFWCNPISGHATLYWYQQILGQGPKLLIQFQNNGVVDDSQLPKDRFSAERLKGVDSTLKIQPAKLEDSAVYLCASMERWGLLYEQYFGPGTRLTVT.

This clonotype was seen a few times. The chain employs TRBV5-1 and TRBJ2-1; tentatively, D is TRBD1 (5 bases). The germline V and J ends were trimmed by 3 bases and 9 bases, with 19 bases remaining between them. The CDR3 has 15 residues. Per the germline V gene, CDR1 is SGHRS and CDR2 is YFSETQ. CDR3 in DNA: TGCGCCAGCAGCTCGGACACCCGTCCCACTACTGAGCAGTTCTTC. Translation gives CASSSDTRPTTEQFF.

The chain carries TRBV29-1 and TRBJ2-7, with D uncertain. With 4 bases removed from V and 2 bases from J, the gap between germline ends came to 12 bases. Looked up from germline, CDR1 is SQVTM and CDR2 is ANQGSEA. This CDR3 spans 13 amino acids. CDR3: CSVVDSSAYEQYF. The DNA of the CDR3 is TGCAGCGTTGTGGATAGCAGTGCCTACGAGCAGTACTTC.

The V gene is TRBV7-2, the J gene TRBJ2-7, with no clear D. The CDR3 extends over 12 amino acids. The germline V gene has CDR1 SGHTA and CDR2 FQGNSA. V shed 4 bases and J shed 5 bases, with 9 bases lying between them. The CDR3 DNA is TGTGCCAGCAGCTCGGATGGCCACGAGCAGTACTTC. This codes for CASSSDGHEQYF.

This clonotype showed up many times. The CDR3 protein is CASSQSFASHEAFF. The CDR3, as DNA: TGTGCCAGCAGCCAGAGTTTTGCGTCTCATGAAGCTTTCTTT. This chain links TRBV12-3 or TRBV12-4 with TRBJ1-1; D call uncertain. V shed 6 bases and J shed 7 bases, with 18 bases lying between them. The CDR3 loop spans 14 amino acids.

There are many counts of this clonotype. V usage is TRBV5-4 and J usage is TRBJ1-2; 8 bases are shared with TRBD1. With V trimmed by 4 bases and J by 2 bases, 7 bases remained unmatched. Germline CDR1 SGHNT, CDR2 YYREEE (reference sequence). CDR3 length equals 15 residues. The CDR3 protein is CASSPGRQGNYGYTF. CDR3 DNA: TGTGCCAGCAGCCCGGGGCGACAGGGGAACTATGGCTACACCTTC.

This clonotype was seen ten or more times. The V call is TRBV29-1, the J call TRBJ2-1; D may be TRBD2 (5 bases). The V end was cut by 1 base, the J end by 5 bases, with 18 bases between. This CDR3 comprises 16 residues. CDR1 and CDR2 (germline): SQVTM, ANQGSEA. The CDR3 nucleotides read TGCAGCGTTGAAGCACTGAAGCGGCCTGGCCACAATGAGCAGTTCTTC. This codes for CSVEALKRPGHNEQFF.

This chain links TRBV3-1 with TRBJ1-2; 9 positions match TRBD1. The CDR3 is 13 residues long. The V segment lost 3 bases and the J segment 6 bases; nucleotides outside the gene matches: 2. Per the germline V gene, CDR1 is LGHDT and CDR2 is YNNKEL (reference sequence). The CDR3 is CASSQRTGDGYTF. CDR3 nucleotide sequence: TGTGCCAGCAGCCAGCGGACAGGGGATGGCTACACCTTC. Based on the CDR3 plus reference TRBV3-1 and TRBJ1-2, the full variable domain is DTAVSQTPKYLVTQMGNDKSIKCEQNLGHDTMYWYKQDSKKFLKIMFSYNNKELIINETVPNRFSPKSPDKAHLNLHINSLELGDSAVYFCASSQRTGDGYTFGSGTRLTVV.

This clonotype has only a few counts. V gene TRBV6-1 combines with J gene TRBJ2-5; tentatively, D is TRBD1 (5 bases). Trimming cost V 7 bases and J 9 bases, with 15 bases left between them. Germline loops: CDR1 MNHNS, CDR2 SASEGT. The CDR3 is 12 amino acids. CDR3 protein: CASNGAEVAQYF. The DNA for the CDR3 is TGTGCCAGCAATGGGGCTGAGGTAGCCCAGTACTTC.